One and the same sample provided the 8 T cell receptor beta chains below, sequenced in a study of CD8+ T cells in alopecia areata. Extracted from the samples, RNA was reverse transcribed into cDNA to serve as the sequencing template. Sequencing used immunoSEQ multiplex PCR; TCRdb keeps in-frame clones, though not all of them. The table includes 110,000 to 150,000 clones, about 47% detected once. Sequences were derived from CD4+ T cells sorted from blood, sampled at week 0. These TCRs come from a human donor with alopecia areata.

The chain links TRBV10-3 to TRBJ2-5, with 9 nucleotides matching TRBD1. Per germline, CDR1 ENHRY and CDR2 SYGVKD. The length of the CDR3 is 15 residues. With 4 bases clipped from V and 1 base from J, the junction kept 4 bases outside the gene matches. CDR3: CAISGTGGLQETQYF. CDR3 nucleotide sequence: TGTGCCATCAGTGGTACAGGGGGCCTCCAAGAGACCCAGTACTTC.

The chain uses TRBV29-1 and TRBJ2-7; 8 positions agree with TRBD1. The V and J ends lost 6 bases and 6 bases, in that order; junction bases with no gene match: 10. This CDR3 region has 13 residues. In germline, CDR1 is SQVTM, CDR2 ANQGSEA. CDR3 bases: TGCAGCGTCTCCGACAGGGGTCTTTCCGAGCAGTACTTC. This encodes CSVSDRGLSEQYF.

This clone was found a few times. The V call is TRBV7-9, the J call TRBJ1-2; a possible D gene is TRBD1 (5 bases). The CDR3 runs 15 residues. Trimming shortened V by 1 base and J by 4 bases, and 13 bases separated the two germline ends. The germline V gene has CDR1 SEHNR and CDR2 FQNEAQ (reference sequence). The CDR3 DNA reads TGTGCCAGCAGCTTAGTTTCACGAGGGGCCTATGGCTACACCTTC. This gives the protein CASSLVSRGAYGYTF.

This chain links TRBV25-1 with TRBJ2-7; D is uncertain. Germline CDR1 and CDR2: MGHDK and SYGVNS. Trimming took 3 bases from V and 0 from J, leaving 6 bases between them. The CDR3 is 13 amino acids. CDR3 nucleotide sequence: TGTGCCAGCAGTGAGCACAGCTCCTACGAGCAGTACTTC. This codes for CASSEHSSYEQYF.

The genes are TRBV2 and TRBJ2-2; no clear D. This CDR3 region has 15 residues. V was trimmed by 8 bases and J by 0 bases, leaving 13 bases between them. The germline V gene has CDR1 SNHLY and CDR2 FYNNEI. In DNA, the CDR3 is TGTGCCAGCCGCCAACTGTTGGCGAACACCGGGGAGCTGTTTTTT. Residues: CASRQLLANTGELFF.

This clone was found a few times. J is TRBJ2-5 and V is TRBV28; D is undetermined. Trimming cost V 6 bases and J 7 bases, with 15 bases left between them. Germline lookup yields CDR1 MDHEN and CDR2 SYDVKM. There are 13 residues in the CDR3. Here the CDR3 DNA reads TGTGCCAGCAGAGGACCCACGCATGGGACCCAGTACTTC. Its protein product is CASRGPTHGTQYF.

The chain joins TRBV29-1 to TRBJ1-5; D not certain. Trimming pared 3 bases from V and 10 bases from J, leaving 7 bases between. The CDR3 spans 10 residues. Looked up from germline, CDR1 is SQVTM and CDR2 is ANQGSEA. For the CDR3, the DNA is TGCAGCGTTGACCTCCCCCCCCAGCATTTT. Translated, it gives CSVDLPPQHF.

The rearrangement joins TRBV5-1 to TRBJ1-3, with TRBD1 as a possible D gene (6 bases). V was clipped by 6 bases and J by 0 bases, with 16 bases between them. The germline V gene encodes CDR1 SGHRS and CDR2 YFSETQ. The CDR3 extends over 16 amino acids. CDR3 in DNA: TGCGCCAGCACGGATGGGGGCTCCACCTCTGGAAACACCATATATTTT. It yields the protein CASTDGGSTSGNTIYF.